This T cell receptor (beta chain) was obtained from a study of blood T cell repertoires in COVID-19. Study-level background: T cells, B-cell-depleted T cells, or PBMCs provided the cDNA or gDNA that served as material.

After removal of 6 bases from V and 8 bases from J, the junction contained 9 bases not matched to a gene. CDR3 size: 13 residues. Germline V gene data show CDR1 as MNHEY and CDR2 as SMNVEV (reference sequence). While infection was still active, Seattle patients were enrolled and then followed longitudinally. In the study's own analysis: Estimation of nucleated cell counts was performed using reference gene primer amplification. Sequencing used immunoSEQ multiplex PCR; TCRdb keeps in-frame clones, though not all of them. That table supplies the V and J calls and clone size; D and trimming were determined from the DNA. The sample yields roughly 230,000 clones, under 90% seen once.

The V gene is TRBV27, the J gene TRBJ1-2; 7 nucleotides align to TRBD1. The sample comprised peripheral blood. This receptor was taken from a woman older than 75 with COVID-19, enrolled during active disease. CDR3: CASSRDSGAGYTF. CDR3 nucleotide sequence: TGTGCCAGCAGCCGGGACAGCGGCGCGGGCTACACCTTC.